A selection of T cell receptor beta chains follows, all from one sample in a study of shared T cell receptors in the human thymus. TCRdb keeps only in-frame clones here, not all; method: immunoSEQ multiplex PCR. Of around 340,000 clones in the sample, 85% to 95% were seen once. The source material was thymocytes. The receptors here all came from a human donor. Each CDR3 is given with its conserved first and last residue. The D gene is left open where the match is weak. Some rows have no size entry. The others give once, few or many, or a class for an expanded clone.

TGCGCCAGCAGCCAAGTGGAGTGGTCGGGTGGCTACACCTTC	CASSQVEWSGGYTF	TRBJ1-2	-	-	TRBV4-1
TGTGCCAGCAGTTTAACCCCGGCTCCTAATCAGCCCCAGCATTTT	CASSLTPAPNQPQHF	TRBJ1-5	-	-	TRBV27
TGTGCCAGCATCCCAGGAGGCGGGAGGAAATCGAATGAGCAGTTCTTC	CASIPGGGRKSNEQFF	TRBJ2-1	-	TRBD2	TRBV9
TGTGCCAGCAGTTACGCCCAGACTGGCTACGAGCAGTACTTC	CASSYAQTGYEQYF	TRBJ2-7	-	-	TRBV6-6
TGTGCCAGCAGCTTGGTAGCGGGGAATGCTGGCTACACCTTC	CASSLVAGNAGYTF	TRBJ1-2	-	-	TRBV5-4
TGTGCCAGCAGTCCCCGGGCCCCGAAGGACAGACAGAGCAATCAGCCCCAGCATTTT	CASSPRAPKDRQSNQPQHF	TRBJ1-5	-	-	TRBV27
TGCGCCAGCGGTTGGCGCCCTAGGAGCAAACTCAATGAGCAGTTCTTC	CASGWRPRSKLNEQFF	TRBJ2-1	-	-	TRBV10-2
TGTGCCAGCTCATCTGTCGATCCACAGGCAGAAAAACTGTTTTTT	CASSSVDPQAEKLFF	TRBJ1-4	once	-	TRBV18
TGTGCCAGCAGCTTGGGAGGGATGGAGTGGCTAGCGGGGTACAATGAGCAGTTCTTC	CASSLGGMEWLAGYNEQFF	TRBJ2-1	-	TRBD2	TRBV7-6
TGCGCCAGCAGCCCGACAGGGTACGAGCAGTACTTC	CASSPTGYEQYF	TRBJ2-7	-	TRBD1	TRBV10-2
TGTGCCAGCAGCCAGCCGGGCCGGAGCTCCTACAATGAGCAGTTCTTC	CASSQPGRSSYNEQFF	TRBJ2-1	-	-	TRBV14
TGTGCCAGCAGCTTATACCCGAGGCTAGCGGGAGGCGAGGAGACCCAGTACTTC	CASSLYPRLAGGEETQYF	TRBJ2-5	-	TRBD2	TRBV7-4
TGTGCCAGCAGCTCCCCAGGGAACGAGCAGTACTTC	CASSSPGNEQYF	TRBJ2-7	-	-	TRBV5-8
TGCGCCAGCAGCTTCGGCGGATATAGTGAAGCTTTCTTT	CASSFGGYSEAFF	TRBJ1-1	-	-	TRBV5-1
TGTGCCAGCAGCTCGGACTCCGGGAGATCTGGGGCCCAGTACTTC	CASSSDSGRSGAQYF	TRBJ2-5	-	-	TRBV5-6
TGCACCAGAAGAGCGGGAGGGGAGACCCAGTACTTC	CTRRAGGETQYF	TRBJ2-5	-	-	TRBV1
TGTGCCAGCAGCTTCCGGGACAGACCTTCGGTGAACACTGAAGCTTTCTTT	CASSFRDRPSVNTEAFF	TRBJ1-1	-	TRBD1	TRBV5-6
TGTGCCAGCAGTCTACAGGGGCCGAGGGGTAATGAGAGCAATCAGCCCCAGCATTTT	CASSLQGPRGNESNQPQHF	TRBJ1-5	-	TRBD1	TRBV14
TGTGCCAGCAGCTTGGATCGGGGGGCTGCCTATGGCTACACCTTC	CASSLDRGAAYGYTF	TRBJ1-2	-	-	TRBV5-4
TGCAGCGTTGAAGGAGGTTCAGGCTTCACAGATACGCAGTATTTT	CSVEGGSGFTDTQYF	TRBJ2-3	-	-	TRBV29-1
TGCAGCGTGATGGGGTACGAGCAGTACTTC	CSVMGYEQYF	TRBJ2-7	-	-	TRBV29-1
TGTGCCAGCAGTTCGGGGGTAAGACTAGCGGGTATCCCAAGGGCCGAGCAGTACTTC	CASSSGVRLAGIPRAEQYF	TRBJ2-7	-	TRBD2	TRBV28
TGTGCCAGCAGGCCGGGGAAGGGGTCCGTCGACACTGAAGCTTTCTTT	CASRPGKGSVDTEAFF	TRBJ1-1	-	-	TRBV28
TGTGCCAGCAGCTTGATCAAGGGGGACACTGAAGCTTTCTTT	CASSLIKGDTEAFF	TRBJ1-1	-	-	TRBV7-6
TGTGCCAGCTCACTGGGACTAGCGGGAGAAGAGCAGTTCTTC	CASSLGLAGEEQFF	TRBJ2-1	-	TRBD2	TRBV18
TGTGCCTGGAGTGTAGAGGGGGAGAGCACCTACGAGCAGTACTTC	CAWSVEGESTYEQYF	TRBJ2-7	few	-	TRBV30